The 27 T cell receptor beta chains below all came from one sample that was sequenced in a study of blood T cell repertoires in COVID-19. The table came from immunoSEQ multiplex PCR; TCRdb's copy has only in-frame clones and leaves some out. The sample lists under 200,000 clones, about 85% seen once, with roughly a fifth in the top ten. Source material: peripheral blood. Source of these receptors: a man aged 60 to 69 with active or convalescent COVID-19.

This rearrangement joins TRBV4-1 to TRBJ2-7, with 9 bases matching TRBD1. The CDR3 has 16 amino acids. The ends lost 1 base at V and 3 bases at J; junction bases unmatched: 7. From germline, CDR1 is MGHRA and CDR2 YSYEKL. CDR3 coding DNA: TGCGCCAGCAGCCAAGGGATGAGGGGACAGGGCTACGAGCAGTACTTC. Its protein is CASSQGMRGQGYEQYF.

This clone was seen just once. The chain recombines TRBV11-2 with TRBJ1-1, with no clear D. Trimming removed 6 bases from V and 4 bases from J, with 12 bases in between. This CDR3 contains 13 residues. CDR1 is SGHAT and CDR2 is FQNNGV in the germline V gene. CDR3 sequence reads: CASRLSERTEAFF. The CDR3 coding sequence is TGTGCCAGCAGATTATCGGAGCGCACTGAAGCTTTCTTT. Drawing the rest from reference TRBV11-2 and TRBJ1-1, the complete variable domain is EAGVAQSPRYKIIEKRQSVAFWCNPISGHATLYWYQQILGQGPKLLIQFQNNGVVDDSQLPKDRFSAERLKGVDSTLKIQPAKLEDSAVYLCASRLSERTEAFFGQGTRLTVV.

This clone appeared once. The V call is TRBV20-1, the J call TRBJ2-4; TRBD2 matches at 7 bases. The CDR3 loop spans 14 amino acids. Germline V gene lookup returns CDR1 DFQATT and CDR2 SNEGSKA (reference sequence). Trimming cost V 3 bases and J 0 bases; bases outside gene matches: 2. This CDR3 reads CSASREEAKNIQYF. Written as DNA, the CDR3 is TGCAGTGCTAGTCGGGAGGAAGCCAAAAACATTCAGTACTTC.

The chain is built from TRBV7-2 and TRBJ2-5; D is perhaps TRBD1 (6 bases). Between the trimmed V and J ends, which lost 3 bases and 6 bases, there was a span of 17 bases. Per the germline V gene, CDR1 is SGHTA and CDR2 is FQGNSA. This CDR3 comprises 15 residues. The CDR3 DNA reads as TGTGCCAGCAGCTTTGCATCAGGGGAACTAAAGACCCAGTACTTC. The encoded protein is CASSFASGELKTQYF.

The chain uses TRBV7-9 and TRBJ1-6; no clear D. CDR3 length equals 13 residues. Germline V lookup: CDR1 SEHNR, CDR2 FQNEAQ (reference sequence). V was cut by 3 bases and J by 7 bases, with 7 bases left in between. CDR3 sequence (DNA): TGTGCCAGCAGCTTGGCTGAAAATTCACCCCTCCACTTT. Protein: CASSLAENSPLHF.

The V and J genes are TRBV5-1 and TRBJ2-1, with D possibly matching TRBD2 (7 bases). The CDR3 covers 15 residues. CDR1 is SGHRS and CDR2 is YFSETQ in the germline V gene. Trimming stripped 0 bases from V and 12 bases from J, with 19 bases between. CDR3 in amino acids: CASSLGGGGIVRQFF. CDR3 DNA: TGCGCCAGCAGCTTGGGAGGGGGAGGGATAGTACGGCAGTTCTTC.

This clone was observed a few times. This chain joins TRBV6-2 or TRBV6-3 and TRBJ2-2, with a possible D match to TRBD2 (6 bases). From germline, CDR1 is MNHEY and CDR2 SVGEGT. V was trimmed by 2 bases and J by 5 bases, leaving 18 bases between them. The CDR3 is 17 residues long. This CDR3 is CASSYRSGGRRTGELFF. CDR3 nucleotides: TGTGCCAGCAGTTACCGCTCCGGGGGAAGAAGGACCGGGGAGCTGTTTTTT.

This chain links TRBV7-7 with TRBJ1-1; D remains unclear. The V end was cut by 5 bases, the J end by 1 base, with 11 bases between. The CDR3 has 14 residues. In germline, CDR1 is SSHAT, CDR2 FNYEAQ (reference sequence). CDR3 sequence reads: CASSRTAGNTEAFF. DNA for the CDR3: TGTGCCAGCAGCCGCACTGCGGGGAACACTGAAGCTTTCTTT.

CDR3 in amino acids: CASSYSGGGPNEQFF. CDR3 nucleotides: TGTGCCAGCAGTTACTCAGGGGGGGGTCCCAATGAGCAGTTCTTC. The chain employs TRBV6-5 and TRBJ2-1; the D gene is possibly TRBD2 (7 bases). V was cut by 0 bases and J by 6 bases, with 12 bases left in between. Germline V gene sequence: CDR1 MNHEY, CDR2 SVGAGI. The CDR3 has 15 amino acids.

V and J are TRBV19 and TRBJ2-7; perhaps TRBD1 as D (6 bases). Germline CDR1 LNHDA, CDR2 SQIVND (reference sequence). The CDR3 runs 15 residues. Trimming shortened V by 2 bases and J by 2 bases, and 13 bases separated the two germline ends. The CDR3 loop is CASSILDSLPYEQYF. CDR3 DNA: TGTGCCAGTAGTATATTGGACAGCCTTCCCTACGAGCAGTACTTC.

This chain joins TRBV20-1 and TRBJ2-2; 9 bases agree with TRBD1. CDR3 length: 17 amino acids. The V and J ends lost 3 bases and 4 bases, in that order; junction bases with no gene match: 12. Germline-derived CDR1 and CDR2 are DFQATT and SNEGSKA (reference sequence). CDR3 residues: CSASLGQGSPGTGELFF. The CDR3 DNA follows: TGCAGTGCTAGTCTGGGACAGGGATCTCCGGGCACCGGGGAGCTGTTTTTT.

V usage is TRBV29-1 and J usage is TRBJ2-3, with 7 bases identical to TRBD1. Germline V lookup: CDR1 SQVTM, CDR2 ANQGSEA. This CDR3 spans 16 amino acids. V lost 5 bases, J lost 1 base, and 12 bases stayed unmatched. In DNA, the CDR3 is TGCAGCGTTTTGCCTTGGGGACAGCTACGCACAGATACGCAGTATTTT. This gives the protein CSVLPWGQLRTDTQYF.

This clone has a single count. The chain has TRBV24-1 and TRBJ1-5, with a weak D call TRBD1 (5 bases). V was clipped by 4 bases and J by 1 base, with 13 bases between them. CDR1 KGHDR and CDR2 SFDVKD come from the germline V gene. There are 16 residues in the CDR3. For the CDR3, the DNA is TGTGCCACCAGTGACGGCAGGGAGGGGAGCAATCAGCCCCAGCATTTT. Its protein is CATSDGREGSNQPQHF.

The chain links TRBV6-5 to TRBJ2-3; 9 bases fit TRBD2. CDR3 length: 14 amino acids. CDR1 and CDR2 from the germline V gene are MNHEY and SVGAGI. V was clipped by 4 bases and J by 6 bases; unmatched bases: 5. Here the CDR3 reads CASSLGLAQDTQYF. Written as DNA, the CDR3 is TGTGCCAGCAGTTTGGGACTAGCTCAGGATACGCAGTATTTT.

The chain links TRBV5-4 to TRBJ1-2, with 7 positions matching TRBD1. This CDR3 is 14 amino acids long. Trimming cost V 2 bases and J 8 bases; bases outside gene matches: 9. Germline values: CDR1 SGHNT, CDR2 YYREEE (reference sequence). CDR3 bases: TGTGCCAGCAGCTTCATGACAGGGATGGGGGGCTACACCTTC. Protein sequence: CASSFMTGMGGYTF. Full variable domain (remainder filled in from reference TRBV5-4 and TRBJ1-2): ETGVTQSPTHLIKTRGQQVTLRCSSQSGHNTVSWYQQALGQGPQFIFQYYREEENGRGNFPPRFSGLQFPNYSSELNVNALELDDSALYLCASSFMTGMGGYTFGSGTRLTVV.

This chain joins TRBV6-1 and TRBJ1-4; D is uncertain. This CDR3 contains 15 residues. Germline V lookup: CDR1 MNHNS, CDR2 SASEGT. Trimming cost V 2 bases and J 5 bases, with 12 bases left between them. The CDR3 spells CASSEWAALNEKLFF. The CDR3 DNA reads as TGTGCCAGCAGTGAATGGGCAGCCCTAAATGAAAAACTGTTTTTT.

J is TRBJ2-3 and V is TRBV4-2; 13 bases map to TRBD2. Germline CDR1 reads LGHNA; CDR2 reads YNFKEQ. The CDR3 spans 16 residues. The J segment lost 5 bases and the V segment lost 5 bases, leaving 7 bases of the junction unmatched. CDR3 loop: CASSKTSGGAVDTQYF. The CDR3 DNA sequence: TGTGCCAGCAGCAAAACTAGCGGGGGGGCCGTAGATACGCAGTATTTT.

The chain uses TRBV6-5 and TRBJ1-5; D is ambiguous. The length of the CDR3 is 14 residues. Germline CDR1 and CDR2: MNHEY and SVGAGI. The V gene lost 0 bases and the J gene lost 5 bases, with 8 bases spanning the gap. CDR3 loop: CASSYSRGDQPQHF. The DNA for the CDR3 is TGTGCCAGCAGTTACTCCCGGGGAGATCAGCCCCAGCATTTT.

Turning to this clone: Other nucleotide sequences from this sample produce the same CDR3. This chain uses TRBV5-1 with TRBJ2-5; 11 bases agree with TRBD2. CDR1 SGHRS and CDR2 YFSETQ come from the germline V gene. Germline trimming cut 0 bases from V and 4 bases from J; bases unmatched to any gene: 2. The CDR3 runs 15 residues. The CDR3 coding sequence is TGCGCCAGCAGCTTGGTAGCGGGGGGGAGAGAGACCCAGTACTTC. It yields the protein CASSLVAGGRETQYF.

The rearrangement links TRBV29-1 to TRBJ2-3; D possibly corresponds to TRBD2 (6 bases). CDR3 length equals 10 residues. Trimming stripped 5 bases from V and 12 bases from J, with 12 bases between. Germline V gene data show CDR1 as SQVTM and CDR2 as ANQGSEA. CDR3 nucleotides: TGCAGCGTTCCGGGACTGATACAGTATTTT. Protein sequence: CSVPGLIQYF.

The CDR3 nucleotides are TGTGCCAGCTCACCCTTACAGGGGAATGGAGAAAAACTGTTTTTT. Translation: CASSPLQGNGEKLFF. The chain couples TRBV18 to TRBJ1-4; TRBD1 matches 7 bases. This CDR3 region has 15 residues. After removal of 3 bases from V and 8 bases from J, the junction contained 9 bases not matched to a gene. Germline V gene lookup returns CDR1 KGHSH and CDR2 LQKENI.

This clone occurred once. The chain employs TRBV5-4 and TRBJ1-4, with 7 bases matching TRBD1. This CDR3 spans 14 amino acids. V lost 3 bases, J lost 7 bases, and 6 bases stayed unmatched. Per the germline V gene, CDR1 is SGHNT and CDR2 is YYREEE (reference sequence). The chain's CDR3 is CASSSGQLGEKLFF. The CDR3 DNA sequence: TGTGCCAGCAGCTCGGGACAGTTGGGTGAAAAACTGTTTTTT. The complete variable domain, with remaining parts taken from reference TRBV5-4 and TRBJ1-4, reads ETGVTQSPTHLIKTRGQQVTLRCSSQSGHNTVSWYQQALGQGPQFIFQYYREEENGRGNFPPRFSGLQFPNYSSELNVNALELDDSALYLCASSSGQLGEKLFFGSGTQLSVL.

The chain combines TRBV5-1 with TRBJ2-5; the D gene is possibly TRBD2 (5 bases). Germline V gives CDR1 SGHRS, CDR2 YFSETQ. This CDR3 comprises 15 residues. Trimming stripped 0 bases from V and 2 bases from J, with 11 bases between. The CDR3 DNA reads as TGCGCCAGCAGCTTGGCGGTCCGGGAACAAGAGACCCAGTACTTC. Translation gives CASSLAVREQETQYF.

The V call is TRBV2, the J call TRBJ1-2; tentative D call: TRBD1 (5 bases). Trimming took 4 bases from V and 8 from J, leaving 17 bases between them. Germline CDR1 SNHLY, CDR2 FYNNEI. The CDR3 has 14 residues. CDR3 in amino acids: CASSGFVAGMGYTF. The CDR3 DNA follows: TGTGCCAGCAGTGGATTTGTGGCAGGGATGGGCTACACCTTC.

V usage is TRBV5-1 and J usage is TRBJ1-6; D perhaps matches TRBD1 (6 bases). Germline V gene data show CDR1 as SGHRS and CDR2 as YFSETQ. Trimming stripped 2 bases from V and 8 bases from J, with 14 bases between. The CDR3 has 15 residues. CDR3 residues: CASSFTGSWDSPLHF. CDR3 sequence (DNA): TGCGCCAGCAGCTTTACAGGGTCCTGGGATTCACCCCTCCACTTT.

This sequence joins TRBV29-1 and TRBJ1-1; D may be TRBD1 (5 bases). V shed 7 bases and J shed 2 bases, with 14 bases lying between them. Per germline, CDR1 SQVTM and CDR2 ANQGSEA. The CDR3 is 13 amino acids. CDR3 residues: CSGTSGGNTEAFF. For the CDR3, the DNA is TGCAGCGGTACGTCGGGGGGAAACACTGAAGCTTTCTTT.

This rearrangement joins TRBV5-4 to TRBJ1-2; 7 nucleotides line up with TRBD1. Germline trimming cut 4 bases from V and 8 bases from J; bases unmatched to any gene: 11. Germline V CDR1 and CDR2: SGHNT, YYREEE (reference sequence). The CDR3 runs to 14 residues. The CDR3 is CASSPDRDRPGYTF. The CDR3 bases are TGTGCCAGCAGCCCCGACAGGGACCGGCCCGGCTACACCTTC. The full variable domain, rest sourced from reference TRBV5-4 and TRBJ1-2, is ETGVTQSPTHLIKTRGQQVTLRCSSQSGHNTVSWYQQALGQGPQFIFQYYREEENGRGNFPPRFSGLQFPNYSSELNVNALELDDSALYLCASSPDRDRPGYTFGSGTRLTVV.